This T cell receptor (beta chain) is drawn from a study of a mutant IDH1 vaccine in newly diagnosed glioma. Across the whole study: Of treated patients, approximately 60% were men and about 38% women, averaging roughly 42 years.

Profiled with immunoSEQ multiplex PCR; TCRdb holds only in-frame clones, not every one. Among around 100,000 clones listed, 82% were seen once. Per the germline V gene, CDR1 is MNHEY and CDR2 is SVGAGI. The CDR3 spans 13 residues. Trimming removed 2 bases at V and 8 bases at J, with 7 bases between. Time point here: baseline, week 1 (first vaccination visit). Indicated treatment: pre-vaccination baseline after standard-of-care therapy. The TCR sequence derives from a man in his forties with glioma. Some clones in this sample may be carry-over from other donors' samples. The starting material was PBMCs, obtained from a glioma patient treated with radiotherapy, temozolomide or both. The chain joins TRBV6-5 to TRBJ1-6; D not certain. CDR3 bases: TGTGCCAGCAGTTACAGGGTAGATTCACCCCTCCACTTT. Its protein is CASSYRVDSPLHF.